This entry is about one TCR beta chain. Its matching antigen is unknown. Treatment here: oral pan-JAK inhibitor, 5-10 mg twice daily. This sample is drawn from a study of CD8+ T cells in alopecia areata. Looking at the study overall: Oral tofacitinib (5 to 10 mg twice daily) was administered to treated patients. Study outcomes and limitations: Tofacitinib significantly brought down scalp clonality and expanded CD8+ clones among top 100. In lesional scalp, particularly from alopecia totalis/universalis, clonality was higher than in normal scalp. Persistence in scalp and blood during tofacitinib was observed for many expanded lesional clones.

Extracted RNA was reverse transcribed into cDNA, the sequencing template. Here immunoSEQ multiplex PCR was the method, and the copy in TCRdb shows in-frame clones only, minus some. The sample consists of about 190,000 clones, around 64% of them appearing once. Germline assignment: CDR1 SGHDT and CDR2 YYEEEE. V lost 4 bases to trimming and J lost 4 bases; unmatched junction nucleotides: 2. The CDR3 loop spans 15 amino acids. This TCR derives from a human donor with alopecia areata. The chain couples TRBV5-6 to TRBJ1-4, with 12 bases lining up with TRBD1. Sequenced material: CD4+ T cells sorted from blood, taken around week 50, from a patient treated with tofacitinib. CDR3 sequence reads: CASSGTGGNNEKLFF. Here the CDR3 DNA reads TGTGCCAGCAGCGGGACAGGGGGCAATAATGAAAAACTGTTTTTT.